This T cell receptor beta chain was sequenced in a study of cytomegalovirus exposure and HLA in healthy donors. Study-level background: Genetic ancestry analysis placed 81% of the 398 donors that were genotyped in the Caucasian-associated cluster.

With respect to this clone: Its antigen is unknown.

Germline lookup yields CDR1 LNHNV and CDR2 YYDKDF (reference sequence). There are 13 residues in the CDR3. V was shortened by 0 bases and J by 11 bases, with 8 bases between the two germline ends. Though probably carrying unrecorded immune exposures, donors were nominally healthy at sampling. It was with 60 Vbeta and 13 Jbeta primers that the PCR ran. Here immunoSEQ multiplex PCR was the method, and the copy in TCRdb shows in-frame clones only, minus some. The data hold 200,000 to 250,000 clones, with 75% to 85% observed a single time. Study-wide findings and caveats: Further analysis, carried out later, found HLA-associated TCR beta chains more clonally expanded than equally common other chains. Presence/absence analyses assumed roughly uniform sequencing depth across donors.

Material: PBMCs. The clonotype was recovered from an older woman in good health and CMV-seropositive. The V and J genes are TRBV15 and TRBJ1-6; D not resolved. The chain's CDR3 is CATSRDQVPPLHF. CDR3 in DNA: TGTGCCACCAGCAGAGATCAGGTTCCACCCCTCCACTTT.